These 16 T cell receptor beta chains originate from one sample sequenced in a study of cytomegalovirus exposure and HLA in healthy donors. 13 Jbeta primers and 60 Vbeta primers were used for the PCR. The table came from immunoSEQ multiplex PCR; TCRdb's copy has only in-frame clones and leaves some out. This sample carries about 170,000 clones, 82% of them seen once, and the ten largest clones take about 1.5%. Material: PBMCs. These receptors were taken from a male donor in good health and CMV-seronegative.

This sequence joins TRBV28 and TRBJ2-2; D call uncertain. The CDR3 loop spans 15 amino acids. The V end lost 4 bases, the J end lost 0 bases, and 9 bases lay between the germline ends. Germline loops: CDR1 MDHEN, CDR2 SYDVKM. CDR3 sequence reads: CASSYWASNTGELFF. The CDR3 DNA reads TGTGCCAGCAGTTACTGGGCATCGAACACCGGGGAGCTGTTTTTT.

The V and J genes are TRBV10-2 and TRBJ1-4; D not resolved. Germline CDR1 reads WSHSY; CDR2 reads SAAADI. The CDR3 totals 13 residues. The V and J ends lost 7 bases and 6 bases respectively, with 12 bases between them. The CDR3 bases are TGCGCCAGCAAGGCAAGCGGTGATGAAAAACTGTTTTTT. Protein product: CASKASGDEKLFF.

This chain uses TRBV6-1 with TRBJ2-7; 8 bases fit TRBD1. CDR1 and CDR2 (germline): MNHNS, SASEGT. Unmatched junction bases numbered 9, after V lost 7 bases and J lost 7 bases. This CDR3 has 13 residues. CDR3 residues: CASTWTGWSEQYF. Here the CDR3 DNA reads TGTGCCAGCACTTGGACAGGGTGGAGTGAGCAGTACTTC.

V usage is TRBV5-1 and J usage is TRBJ2-5, with D maybe TRBD1 (6 bases). This CDR3 has 14 amino acids. Germline loops: CDR1 SGHRS, CDR2 YFSETQ. V gave up 4 bases and J gave up 2 bases, with 12 bases separating them. The CDR3 reads CASSTGTPQETQYF. Here the CDR3 DNA reads TGCGCCAGCAGCACCGGGACACCGCAAGAGACCCAGTACTTC.

J is TRBJ2-7 and V is TRBV11-1; the match to TRBD2 covers 10 bases. The CDR3 runs to 15 residues. V lost 5 bases to trimming and J lost 1 base; unmatched junction nucleotides: 5. Germline lookup yields CDR1 SGHAT and CDR2 FQDESV (reference sequence). CDR3 in DNA: TGTGCCAGCAGCCCAGCGGGAGGGTTATCCTACGAGCAGTACTTC. Translating it yields CASSPAGGLSYEQYF.

V usage is TRBV5-1 and J usage is TRBJ2-1, with 10 bases identical to TRBD1. The CDR3 extends over 14 amino acids. Per the germline V gene, CDR1 is SGHRS and CDR2 is YFSETQ. The trim removed 4 bases at V and 7 bases at J, leaving 5 bases unmatched. CDR3 nucleotide sequence: TGCGCCAGCAGCCAGGACAGGGGGTTAAATGAGCAGTTCTTC. Translation: CASSQDRGLNEQFF.

The chain has TRBV5-6 and TRBJ1-2, with TRBD1 matching over 9 bases. The CDR3 sequence is 16 residues long. Germline V lookup: CDR1 SGHDT, CDR2 YYEEEE. Losses at the gene ends were 5 bases for V and 1 base for J; bases not matched to a gene: 9. The CDR3 DNA reads as TGTGCCAGCAGACCGGACAGGGGAAGTTTTAACTATGGCTACACCTTC. This encodes CASRPDRGSFNYGYTF.

The chain recombines TRBV5-1 with TRBJ1-2, with TRBD1 identical over 9 bases. The CDR3 extends over 14 amino acids. Germline V CDR1 and CDR2: SGHRS, YFSETQ. Trimming at V came to 1 base and at J to 6 bases, leaving 4 bases not matched to a gene. Written as DNA, the CDR3 is TGCGCCAGCAGCTTGAATAGACAGGGGGATGGCTACACCTTC. Encoded protein: CASSLNRQGDGYTF.

A word on this clone: The junction departs from germline at one end; a sequencing error may be responsible. V usage is TRBV2 and J usage is TRBJ1-2; 7 nucleotides match TRBD1. The germline V gene has CDR1 SNHLY and CDR2 FYNNEI. This CDR3 has 13 amino acids. CDR3 amino acids: CAARGTGTDGYTF. Written as DNA, the CDR3 is TGCGCGGCAAGGGGAACCGGGACAGATGGCTACACCTTC.

V usage is TRBV7-3 and J usage is TRBJ2-3, with a tentative D call TRBD2 (6 bases). The CDR3 loop spans 13 amino acids. From germline, CDR1 is SGHTA and CDR2 FQGTGA. With 5 bases removed from V and 3 bases from J, the gap between germline ends came to 9 bases. The CDR3 coding sequence is TGTGCCAGCAGCCGGGAGCCGACAGATACGCAGTATTTT. It translates to CASSREPTDTQYF.

V usage is TRBV6-6 and J usage is TRBJ2-1, with 11 bases matching TRBD2. Per the germline V gene, CDR1 is MNHNY and CDR2 is SVGAGI (reference sequence). V lost 8 bases and J lost 10; bases outside the gene matches: 13. This CDR3 has 15 amino acids. CDR3 nucleotides: TGTGCCAGCCGTCTTCCGGGACTAGCGGCAGGCGAGCAGTTCTTC. Its translation: CASRLPGLAAGEQFF.

V gene TRBV7-9 combines with J gene TRBJ2-2, with 7 nucleotides matching TRBD1. The CDR3 length is 13 residues. The V gene end was trimmed by 5 bases and the J gene end by 6 bases; junction bases not matched to a gene: 3. From germline, CDR1 is SEHNR and CDR2 FQNEAQ (reference sequence). The CDR3 sequence is CASSQGQPGELFF. Here the CDR3 DNA reads TGTGCCAGCAGCCAGGGACAGCCCGGGGAGCTGTTTTTT.

The rearrangement uses TRBV28 and TRBJ2-2; D may be TRBD2 (6 bases). V was cut by 1 base and J by 6 bases, with 9 bases left in between. The CDR3 extends over 14 amino acids. CDR1 is MDHEN, CDR2 SYDVKM, per germline. This CDR3 is CASSLFGGAGELFF. As DNA, the CDR3 is TGTGCCAGCAGTTTATTCGGGGGAGCCGGGGAGCTGTTTTTT.

About this clone itself: The junction departs from germline at one end; a sequencing error may be responsible. Other nucleotide sequences from this sample produce the same CDR3. The genes are TRBV7-2 and TRBJ2-2, with D perhaps matching TRBD1 (7 bases). Germline lookup yields CDR1 SGHTA and CDR2 FQGNSA. There are 14 residues in the CDR3. The CDR3: CASSTQGEVGELFF. CDR3 nucleotides: TGTGCCAGCAGCACTCAGGGGGAGGTCGGGGAGCTGTTTTTC.

The V and J genes are TRBV25-1 and TRBJ1-2, with D possibly TRBD1 on 6 matching bases. CDR1 MGHDK and CDR2 SYGVNS come from the germline V gene. This CDR3 is 17 amino acids long. The germline V and J ends were trimmed by 1 base and 0 bases, with 15 bases remaining between them. The CDR3 protein is CASSELGSRGANYGYTF. CDR3 DNA sequence: TGTGCCAGCAGTGAATTGGGGTCCAGGGGCGCTAACTATGGCTACACCTTC.

This chain uses TRBV20-1 with TRBJ2-1; 7 nucleotides line up with TRBD2. The V gene's germline CDR1 is DFQATT and CDR2 SNEGSKA (reference sequence). The CDR3 runs 11 residues. CDR3 region: CSPNGGSEQFF. The CDR3 region has the DNA TGCAGCCCGAACGGCGGGAGTGAGCAGTTCTTC.